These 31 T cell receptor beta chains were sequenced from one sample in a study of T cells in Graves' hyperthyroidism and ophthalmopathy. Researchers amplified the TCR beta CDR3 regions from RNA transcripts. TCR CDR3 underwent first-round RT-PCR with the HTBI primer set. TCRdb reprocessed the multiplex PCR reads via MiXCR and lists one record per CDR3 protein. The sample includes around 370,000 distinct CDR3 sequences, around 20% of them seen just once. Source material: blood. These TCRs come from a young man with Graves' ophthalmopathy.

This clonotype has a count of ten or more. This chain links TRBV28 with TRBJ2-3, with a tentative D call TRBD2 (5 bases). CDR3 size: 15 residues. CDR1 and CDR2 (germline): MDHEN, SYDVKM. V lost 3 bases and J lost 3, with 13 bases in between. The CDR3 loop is CASSFNLAPTDTQYF. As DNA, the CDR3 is TGTGCCAGCAGTTTTAATTTAGCGCCAACAGATACGCAGTATTTT.

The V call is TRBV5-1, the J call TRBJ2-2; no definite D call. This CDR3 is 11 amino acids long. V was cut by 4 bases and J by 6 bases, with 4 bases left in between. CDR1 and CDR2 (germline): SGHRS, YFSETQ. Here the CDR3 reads CASSEAGELFF. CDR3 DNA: TGCGCCAGCAGCGAGGCCGGGGAGCTGTTTTTT.

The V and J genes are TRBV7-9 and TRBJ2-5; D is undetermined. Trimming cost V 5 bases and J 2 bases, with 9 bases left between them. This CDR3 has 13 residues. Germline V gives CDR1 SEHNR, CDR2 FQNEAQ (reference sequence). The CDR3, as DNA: TGTGCCAGCAGCCGAATCGTACAAGAGACCCAGTACTTC. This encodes CASSRIVQETQYF. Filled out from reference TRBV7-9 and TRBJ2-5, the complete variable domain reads DTGVSQNPRHKITKRGQNVTFRCDPISEHNRLYWYRQTLGQGPEFLTYFQNEAQLEKSRLLSDRFSAERPKGSFSTLEIQRTEQGDSAMYLCASSRIVQETQYFGPGTRLLVL.

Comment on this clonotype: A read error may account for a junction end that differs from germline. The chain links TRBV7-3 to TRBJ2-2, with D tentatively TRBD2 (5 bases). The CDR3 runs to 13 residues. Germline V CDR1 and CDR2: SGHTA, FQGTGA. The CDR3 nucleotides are TGTGCCAGCAGCTTAATCCCGACCGGGGAGCTGCTTTTT. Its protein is CASSLIPTGELLF.

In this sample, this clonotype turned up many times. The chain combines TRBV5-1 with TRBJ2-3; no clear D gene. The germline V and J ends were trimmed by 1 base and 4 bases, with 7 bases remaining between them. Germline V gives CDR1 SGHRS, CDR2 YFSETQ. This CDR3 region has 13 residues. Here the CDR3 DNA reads TGCGCCAGCAGCTTGCGGATCGCAGATACGCAGTATTTT. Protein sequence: CASSLRIADTQYF.

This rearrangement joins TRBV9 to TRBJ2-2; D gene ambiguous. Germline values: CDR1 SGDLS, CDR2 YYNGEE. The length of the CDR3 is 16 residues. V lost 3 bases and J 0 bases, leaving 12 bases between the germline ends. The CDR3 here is CASSAPLGANTGELFF. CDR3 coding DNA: TGTGCCAGCAGCGCTCCCCTGGGCGCGAACACCGGGGAGCTGTTTTTT.

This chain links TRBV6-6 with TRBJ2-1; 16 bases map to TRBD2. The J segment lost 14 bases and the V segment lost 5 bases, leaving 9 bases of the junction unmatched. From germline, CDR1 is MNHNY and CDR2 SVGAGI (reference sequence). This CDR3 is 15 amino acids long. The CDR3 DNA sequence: TGTGCCAGCAGTGACTTGGGACTAGCGGGGGGGCCGAAGTTCTTC. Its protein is CASSDLGLAGGPKFF.

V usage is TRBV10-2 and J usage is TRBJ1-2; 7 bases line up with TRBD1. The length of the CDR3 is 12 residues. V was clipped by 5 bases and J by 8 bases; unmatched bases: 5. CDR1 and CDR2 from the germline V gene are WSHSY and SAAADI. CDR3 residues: CASSSSQGGYTF. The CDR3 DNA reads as TGCGCCAGCAGTTCCTCACAGGGGGGCTACACCTTC.

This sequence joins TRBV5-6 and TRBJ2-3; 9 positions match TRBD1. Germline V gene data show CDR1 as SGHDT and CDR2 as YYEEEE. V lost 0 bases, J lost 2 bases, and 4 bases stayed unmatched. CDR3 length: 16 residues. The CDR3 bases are TGTGCCAGCAGCTTGGGACAGGGGGGGCTCACAGATACGCAGTATTTT. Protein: CASSLGQGGLTDTQYF.

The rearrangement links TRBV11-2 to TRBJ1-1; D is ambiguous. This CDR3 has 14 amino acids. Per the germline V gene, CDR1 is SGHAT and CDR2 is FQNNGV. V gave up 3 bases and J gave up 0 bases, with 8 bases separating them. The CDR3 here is CASSFSIMNTEAFF. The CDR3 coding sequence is TGTGCCAGCAGCTTCAGCATCATGAACACTGAAGCTTTCTTT.

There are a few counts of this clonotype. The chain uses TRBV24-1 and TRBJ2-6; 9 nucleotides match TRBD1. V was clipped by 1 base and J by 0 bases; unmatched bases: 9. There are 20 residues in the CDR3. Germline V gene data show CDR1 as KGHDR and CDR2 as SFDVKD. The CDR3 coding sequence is TGTGCCACCAGTGATTTTCAAGGGACAGGGAGTCCCTCTGGGGCCAACGTCCTGACTTTC. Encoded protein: CATSDFQGTGSPSGANVLTF.

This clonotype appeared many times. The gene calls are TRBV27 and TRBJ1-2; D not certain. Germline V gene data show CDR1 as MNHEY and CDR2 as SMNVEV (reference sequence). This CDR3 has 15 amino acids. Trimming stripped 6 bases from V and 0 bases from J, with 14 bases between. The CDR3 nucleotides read TGTGCCAGCAGCCCCCCGGGCGCCTCTAACTATGGCTACACCTTC. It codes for CASSPPGASNYGYTF.

CDR3 residues: CASSSPGRGIHEQFF. In DNA form, the CDR3 reads TGTGCCAGCAGCTCACCGGGACGGGGCATTCATGAGCAGTTCTTC. This chain joins TRBV7-2 and TRBJ2-1, with D tentatively TRBD1 or TRBD2 (5 bases each). The CDR3 loop spans 15 amino acids. Germline-derived CDR1 and CDR2 are SGHTA and FQGNSA. Trimming left V 4 bases short and J 8 bases short, with 18 bases between.

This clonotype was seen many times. The CDR3 is CASSPHGSPNTEAFF. The CDR3 DNA follows: TGTGCCAGCAGCCCCCACGGCTCGCCGAACACTGAAGCTTTCTTT. This rearrangement joins TRBV14 to TRBJ1-1, with D uncertain. The length of the CDR3 is 15 residues. V was trimmed by 4 bases and J by 1 base, leaving 13 bases between them. Germline assignment: CDR1 SGHDN and CDR2 FVKESK.

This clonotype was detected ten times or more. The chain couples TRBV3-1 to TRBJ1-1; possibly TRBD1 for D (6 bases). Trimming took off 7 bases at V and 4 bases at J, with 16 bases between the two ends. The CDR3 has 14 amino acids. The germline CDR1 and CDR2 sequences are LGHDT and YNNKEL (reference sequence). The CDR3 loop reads CASTKQGDSTEAFF. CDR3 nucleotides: TGTGCCAGCACCAAACAGGGCGATAGCACTGAAGCTTTCTTT.

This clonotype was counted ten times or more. Here the CDR3 reads CASSQEQGKTYNSPLHF. In nucleotides, the CDR3 is TGTGCCAGCAGCCAAGAACAGGGTAAAACCTATAATTCACCCCTCCACTTT. V is TRBV3-1 and J is TRBJ1-6, with a weak D call TRBD1 (6 bases). The ends were cut back, 0 bases at V and 2 bases at J, with 11 bases in the middle. The CDR3 sequence is 17 residues long. The germline V gene has CDR1 LGHDT and CDR2 YNNKEL (reference sequence).

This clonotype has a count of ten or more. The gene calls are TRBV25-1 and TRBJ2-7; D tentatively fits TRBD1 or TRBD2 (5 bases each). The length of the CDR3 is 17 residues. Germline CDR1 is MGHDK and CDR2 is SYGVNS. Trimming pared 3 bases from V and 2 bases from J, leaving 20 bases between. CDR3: CASSDLTPGRKTYEQYF. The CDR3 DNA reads TGTGCCAGCAGTGACCTTACTCCGGGACGCAAAACCTACGAGCAGTACTTC.

The DNA for the CDR3 is TGCAGTGGTAAAGGGGGCTCTCTTTATGGCTACACCTTC. Translated, it gives CSGKGGSLYGYTF. The gene calls are TRBV29-1 and TRBJ1-2, with 7 bases lining up with TRBD1. Germline CDR1 SQVTM, CDR2 ANQGSEA. The CDR3 covers 13 residues.

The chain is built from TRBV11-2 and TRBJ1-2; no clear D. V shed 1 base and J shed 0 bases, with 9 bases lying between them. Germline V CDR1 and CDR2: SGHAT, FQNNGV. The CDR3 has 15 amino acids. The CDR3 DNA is TGTGCCAGCAGCTTAGGCCCGGACCCTAACTATGGCTACACCTTC. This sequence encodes CASSLGPDPNYGYTF.

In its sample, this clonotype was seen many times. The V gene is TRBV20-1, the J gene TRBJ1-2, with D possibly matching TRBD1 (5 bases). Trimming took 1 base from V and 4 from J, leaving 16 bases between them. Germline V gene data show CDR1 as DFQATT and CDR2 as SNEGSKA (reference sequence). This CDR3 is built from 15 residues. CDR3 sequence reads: CSARGGEGLFYGYTF. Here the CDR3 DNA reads TGCAGTGCTAGAGGGGGGGAGGGGCTGTTCTATGGCTACACCTTC.

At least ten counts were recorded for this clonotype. The CDR3 spells CASSHFAEEPNYGYTF. The CDR3 DNA reads as TGCGCCAGCAGCCACTTCGCTGAGGAGCCCAACTATGGCTACACCTTC. This chain joins TRBV4-1 and TRBJ1-2; no reliable D call. Germline CDR1 MGHRA, CDR2 YSYEKL. The V and J ends lost 3 bases and 2 bases respectively, with 16 bases between them. This CDR3 has 16 residues.

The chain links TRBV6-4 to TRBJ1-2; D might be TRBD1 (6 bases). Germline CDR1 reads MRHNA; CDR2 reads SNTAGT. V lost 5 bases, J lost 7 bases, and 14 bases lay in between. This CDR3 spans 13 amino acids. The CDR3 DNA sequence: TGTGCCAGCAGTCCACAAGGGGGGTCTGGCTACACCTTC. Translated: CASSPQGGSGYTF.

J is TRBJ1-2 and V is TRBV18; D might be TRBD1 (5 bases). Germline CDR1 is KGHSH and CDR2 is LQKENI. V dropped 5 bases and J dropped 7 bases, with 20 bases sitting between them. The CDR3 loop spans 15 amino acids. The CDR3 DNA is TGTGCCAGCTCAGAAACGGACATAAGGATCGGTGGCTACACCTTC. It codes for CASSETDIRIGGYTF.

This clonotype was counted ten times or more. CDR3 sequence reads: CASSPEQGQPQHF. CDR3 DNA sequence: TGTGCCAGCAGCCCAGAACAGGGGCAGCCCCAGCATTTT. V usage is TRBV7-3 and J usage is TRBJ1-5; 7 bases are a match to TRBD1. Germline CDR1 and CDR2: SGHTA and FQGTGA. The CDR3 has 13 residues. V lost 5 bases to trimming and J lost 7 bases; unmatched junction nucleotides: 5.

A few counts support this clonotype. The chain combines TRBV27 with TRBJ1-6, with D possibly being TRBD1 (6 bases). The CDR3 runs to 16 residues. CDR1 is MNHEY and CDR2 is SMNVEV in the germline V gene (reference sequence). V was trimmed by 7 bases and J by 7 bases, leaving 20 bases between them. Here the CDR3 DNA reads TGTGCCAGCACCCAGGGGTCGAGGGGTTACAATTCACCCCTCCACTTT. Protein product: CASTQGSRGYNSPLHF.

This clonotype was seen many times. The CDR3 DNA reads as TGCAGTGCTAGAGATCTGGGGCTCACTCAGGGGTTAGGAACTGAAGCTTTCTTT. This gives the protein CSARDLGLTQGLGTEAFF. J is TRBJ1-1 and V is TRBV20-1; possibly TRBD1 for D (6 bases). The CDR3 is 18 amino acids. The germline gives CDR1 DFQATT, CDR2 SNEGSKA (reference sequence). Trimming pared 0 bases from V and 5 bases from J, leaving 25 bases between.

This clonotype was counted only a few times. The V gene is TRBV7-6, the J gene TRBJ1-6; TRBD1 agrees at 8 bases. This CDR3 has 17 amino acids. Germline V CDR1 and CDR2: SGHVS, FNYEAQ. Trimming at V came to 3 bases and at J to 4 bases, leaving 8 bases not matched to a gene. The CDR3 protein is CASSFETGDFYNSPLHF. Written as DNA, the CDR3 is TGTGCCAGCAGCTTTGAGACAGGGGACTTTTATAATTCACCCCTCCACTTT.

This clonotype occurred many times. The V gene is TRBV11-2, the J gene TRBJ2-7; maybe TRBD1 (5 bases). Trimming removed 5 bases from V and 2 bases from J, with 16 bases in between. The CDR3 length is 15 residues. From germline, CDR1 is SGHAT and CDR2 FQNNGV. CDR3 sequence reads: CASSRRELYPYEQYF. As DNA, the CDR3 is TGTGCCAGCAGCCGCAGGGAACTATACCCCTACGAGCAGTACTTC.

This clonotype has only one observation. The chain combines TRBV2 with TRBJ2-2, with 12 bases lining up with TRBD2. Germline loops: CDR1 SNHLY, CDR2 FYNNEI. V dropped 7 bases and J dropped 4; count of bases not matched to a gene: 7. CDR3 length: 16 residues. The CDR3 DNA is TGTGCCAGCAAGTCTAGCGGGGGGGCGGGCACCGGGGAGCTGTTTTTT. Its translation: CASKSSGGAGTGELFF.

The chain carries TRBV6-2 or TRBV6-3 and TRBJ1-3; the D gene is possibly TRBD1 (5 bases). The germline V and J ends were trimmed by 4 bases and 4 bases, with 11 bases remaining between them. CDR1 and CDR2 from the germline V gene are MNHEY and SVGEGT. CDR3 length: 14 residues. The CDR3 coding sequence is TGTGCCAGCAGTTTAGAGGGGCGGGGAAACACCATATATTTT. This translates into CASSLEGRGNTIYF.

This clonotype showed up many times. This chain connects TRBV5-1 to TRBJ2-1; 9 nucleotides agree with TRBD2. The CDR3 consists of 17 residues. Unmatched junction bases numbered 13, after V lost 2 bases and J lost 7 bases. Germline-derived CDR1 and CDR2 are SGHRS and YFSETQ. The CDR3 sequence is CASSFSFARGGNNEQFF. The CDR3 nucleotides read TGCGCCAGCAGCTTTTCTTTCGCGCGGGGGGGCAATAATGAGCAGTTCTTC.